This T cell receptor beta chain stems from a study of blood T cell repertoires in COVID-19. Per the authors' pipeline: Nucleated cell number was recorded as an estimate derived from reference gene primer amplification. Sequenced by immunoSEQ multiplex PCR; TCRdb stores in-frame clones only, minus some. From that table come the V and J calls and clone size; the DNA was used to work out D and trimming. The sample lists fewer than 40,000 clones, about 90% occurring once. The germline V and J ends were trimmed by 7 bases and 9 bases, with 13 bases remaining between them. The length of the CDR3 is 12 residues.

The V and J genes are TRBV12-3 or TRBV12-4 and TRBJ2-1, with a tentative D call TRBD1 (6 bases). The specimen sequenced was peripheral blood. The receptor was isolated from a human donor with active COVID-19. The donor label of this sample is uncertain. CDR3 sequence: CASTLGAREQFF. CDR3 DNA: TGTGCCAGCACTCTGGGGGCACGTGAGCAGTTCTTC.